Presented here are 18 T cell receptor beta chains from one specimen sequenced in a study of blood T cells in healthy people across ages. Primers used in a second PCR of about 6 to 11 cycles were a sample-barcoded 5' primer and a J-beta primer mix. TCRdb processed the 5' RACE reads anew with MiXCR; each CDR3 protein has one entry. The sample shows 1.5 million to 2 million distinct CDR3 sequences, about 28% of them seen only once. What was sequenced was blood. These receptors all come from a woman aged 30 to 39 in good health.

The chain carries TRBV14 and TRBJ2-1; TRBD1 matches 9 bases. CDR3 length: 15 residues. In germline, CDR1 is SGHDN, CDR2 FVKESK. V lost 4 bases, J lost 9 bases, and 10 bases stayed unmatched. The CDR3, as DNA: TGTGCCAGCAGCCCGGCCGGGACAGGGTCCGCTGAGCAGTTCTTC. It translates to CASSPAGTGSAEQFF.

The V gene is TRBV6-5, the J gene TRBJ2-5; TRBD2 agrees at 11 bases. V trimming: 2 bases; J trimming: 3 bases; junction bases outside the gene matches: 11. This CDR3 has 18 residues. Germline-derived CDR1 and CDR2 are MNHEY and SVGAGI. The CDR3, as DNA: TGTGCCAGCAGTTACCGGACTAGCGGGCTGAGCGACAAAGAGACCCAGTACTTC. Translated: CASSYRTSGLSDKETQYF.

This clonotype was counted a single time. This rearrangement joins TRBV7-2 to TRBJ2-1; D uncertain. V was cut by 4 bases and J by 7 bases, with 11 bases left in between. CDR1 and CDR2 (germline): SGHTA, FQGNSA. There are 13 residues in the CDR3. The CDR3 DNA reads as TGTGCCAGCAGCTGGACCCATTATAATGAGCAGTTCTTC. Its translation: CASSWTHYNEQFF.

This chain uses TRBV7-2 with TRBJ2-5; 7 positions agree with TRBD2. The J call may not be correct, given that the DNA end is closer to TRBJ2-1. Germline V CDR1 and CDR2: SGHTA, FQGNSA. The CDR3 loop spans 13 amino acids. CDR3 loop: CASSLEREETQFF. DNA for the CDR3: TGTGCCAGCAGCTTAGAGCGGGAAGAGACCCAGTTCTTC.

The table lists this clonotype with many counts. The gene calls are TRBV4-3 and TRBJ2-7; 10 nucleotides match TRBD1. The trim removed 0 bases at V and 2 bases at J, leaving 4 bases unmatched. This CDR3 contains 16 residues. Germline V lookup: CDR1 LGHNA, CDR2 YSLEER. CDR3 sequence: CASSQDSGTGAYEQYF. The DNA of the CDR3 is TGCGCCAGCAGCCAAGATTCCGGGACAGGGGCCTACGAGCAGTACTTC.

This clonotype came up a few times. This rearrangement joins TRBV5-5 to TRBJ2-4; no definite D call. Germline V lookup: CDR1 SGHKS, CDR2 YYEKEE (reference sequence). The V end lost 3 bases, the J end lost 0 bases, and 16 bases lay between the germline ends. The CDR3 length is 17 residues. CDR3 in amino acids: CASSWTSVPLAKNIQYF. CDR3 nucleotides: TGTGCCAGCAGCTGGACCTCGGTCCCACTAGCCAAAAACATTCAGTACTTC.

With respect to this clonotype: Just one base apart from a much larger clone, this may be a read error. The chain links TRBV21-1 to TRBJ2-7. TRBV21-1 is noted as a pseudogene. This CDR3 is 12 amino acids long. CDR3 in DNA: TGTGCCAGGAGGGGTTACCTCTACGAGCAGTACGTC. It codes for CARRGYLYEQYV.

As concerns this clonotype: Relative to the germline gene, one junction end is altered; a read error may explain this. The V call is TRBV5-1, the J call TRBJ2-3, with D perhaps matching TRBD1 (5 bases). CDR3 length equals 15 residues. Germline CDR1 is SGHRS and CDR2 is YFSETQ. DNA for the CDR3: TGCGCCAGCGGCTTGGGGCGAACTGGAACAGATACGCAGTATTTT. Translation gives CASGLGRTGTDTQYF.

V gene TRBV20-1 combines with J gene TRBJ2-3; no clear D gene. Between the trimmed V and J ends, which lost 6 bases and 0 bases, there was a span of 7 bases. Germline V CDR1 and CDR2: DFQATT, SNEGSKA (reference sequence). This CDR3 region has 12 residues. CDR3 protein: CSAKTSTDTQYF. In DNA form, the CDR3 reads TGCAGTGCCAAGACAAGCACAGATACGCAGTATTTT.

With respect to this clonotype: A single base separates this from a much larger clone, so it may be a read error. The chain is built from TRBV4-1 and TRBJ2-4, with D possibly TRBD1 on 5 matching bases. The DNA end favors TRBJ2-5, so the J call may be wrong. CDR1 MGHRA and CDR2 YSYEKL come from the germline V gene. The CDR3 spans 15 residues. This CDR3 is CASSQESQGQGTQYF. CDR3 coding DNA: TGCGCCAGCAGCCAAGAATCTCAAGGACAAGGGACCCAGTACTTC.

Notes on this clonotype: A much larger clone differs from this one at a single base, so this may be a read error. V and J are TRBV5-1 and TRBJ2-5; 10 bases line up with TRBD2. The CDR3 sequence is 15 residues long. Germline values: CDR1 SGHRS, CDR2 YFSETQ. J lost 11 bases, V lost 3 bases, and 13 bases had no gene match. CDR3 protein: CASSYSGGAGTKQYF. The CDR3, as DNA: TGCGCCAGCAGCTACAGCGGGGGGGCCGGTACCAAGCAGTACTTC.

This clonotype has at least ten counts. This CDR3 is CASVIDRAYEQYF. In DNA, the CDR3 is TGTGCTAGTGTCATCGACAGGGCCTACGAGCAGTACTTC. The rearrangement joins TRBV12-5 to TRBJ2-7; 7 nucleotides line up with TRBD1. Per the germline V gene, CDR1 is LGHNT and CDR2 is FRNRAP. This CDR3 spans 13 amino acids. The ends lost 7 bases at V and 2 bases at J; junction bases unmatched: 5.

A remark on this clonotype: This may come from a read error, since a much larger clone is one base off. This sequence joins TRBV9 and TRBJ2-5; 7 bases match TRBD1. Per germline, CDR1 SGDLS and CDR2 YYNGEE. This CDR3 is built from 13 residues. The CDR3, as DNA: TGTGCCGGCAGCGTACAGGGGATGGAGACCCAGTACTTC. It yields the protein CAGSVQGMETQYF. The full variable domain, its missing parts supplied by reference TRBV9 and TRBJ2-5, is DSGVTQTPKHLITATGQRVTLRCSPRSGDLSVYWYQQSLDQGLQFLIQYYNGEERAKGNILERFSAQQFPDLHSELNLSSLELGDSALYFCAGSVQGMETQYFGPGTRLLVL.

This chain joins TRBV20-1 and TRBJ2-1; TRBD2 matches 10 bases. The J call may be mistaken, given a closer DNA end match to TRBJ2-7. The germline V gene encodes CDR1 DFQATT and CDR2 SNEGSKA (reference sequence). The CDR3 loop spans 15 amino acids. The CDR3 coding sequence is TGCAGTACTATTACCGGGACTAGCGTATACAATGAGCAGTACTTC. Encoded protein: CSTITGTSVYNEQYF.

The chain links TRBV29-1 to TRBJ2-7; D not resolved. Trimming shortened V by 4 bases and J by 0 bases, and 10 bases separated the two germline ends. Germline CDR1 is SQVTM and CDR2 is ANQGSEA. The CDR3 consists of 13 residues. CDR3 DNA sequence: TGCAGCGTTGTTTCTGACATCTCCTACGAGCAGTACTTC. This translates into CSVVSDISYEQYF.

The chain has TRBV20-1 and TRBJ2-1; 14 bases map to TRBD2. Germline V gene data show CDR1 as DFQATT and CDR2 as SNEGSKA (reference sequence). The CDR3 runs 17 residues. J lost 4 bases, V lost 8 bases, and 13 bases had no gene match. The CDR3 loop is CSTPRTSGRSSYNEQFF. The CDR3 coding sequence is TGCAGTACCCCCCGGACTAGCGGGAGGTCATCTTACAATGAGCAGTTCTTC.

This clonotype was seen more than once but under ten times. This rearrangement joins TRBV3-1 to TRBJ2-5; D perhaps matches TRBD1 (6 bases). The ends were cut back, 0 bases at V and 4 bases at J, with 12 bases in the middle. This CDR3 region has 15 residues. The germline CDR1 and CDR2 sequences are LGHDT and YNNKEL (reference sequence). The CDR3 loop is CASSQEGSGAETQYF. The CDR3 DNA is TGTGCCAGCAGCCAAGAGGGCTCAGGGGCAGAGACCCAGTACTTC.

This clonotype showed up just a few times. The genes are TRBV7-8 and TRBJ2-7, with 11 bases identical to TRBD1. Germline trimming cut 2 bases from V and 2 bases from J; bases unmatched to any gene: 2. The CDR3 spans 15 residues. CDR1 is SGHVS, CDR2 FQNEAQ, per germline. The CDR3 reads CASSLRDRGTYEQYF. The CDR3 coding sequence is TGTGCCAGCAGCTTACGGGACAGGGGGACCTACGAGCAGTACTTC.